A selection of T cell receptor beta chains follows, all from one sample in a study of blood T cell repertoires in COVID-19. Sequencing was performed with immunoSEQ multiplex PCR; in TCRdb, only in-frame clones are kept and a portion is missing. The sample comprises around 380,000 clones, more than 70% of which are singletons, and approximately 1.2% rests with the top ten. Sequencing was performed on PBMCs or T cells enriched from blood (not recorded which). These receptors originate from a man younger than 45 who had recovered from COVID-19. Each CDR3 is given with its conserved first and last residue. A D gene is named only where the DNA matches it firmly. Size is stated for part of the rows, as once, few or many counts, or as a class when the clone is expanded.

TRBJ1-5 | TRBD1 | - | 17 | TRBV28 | TGTGCCAGCAGGGCCCGGGGCGGGACAGGGGCTTACCAGCCCCAGCATTTT | CASRARGGTGAYQPQHF
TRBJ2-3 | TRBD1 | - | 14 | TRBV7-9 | TGTGCCAGCAGCTTAGCAGGGGGCAAAGATACGCAGTATTTT | CASSLAGGKDTQYF
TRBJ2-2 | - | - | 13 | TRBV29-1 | TGCAGCGCTGACCAGGGGAACACCGGGGAGCTGTTTTTT | CSADQGNTGELFF
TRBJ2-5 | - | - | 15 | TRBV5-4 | TGTGCCAGCGGCGTGACCGGGACTGAGGTAGAGACCCAGTACTTC | CASGVTGTEVETQYF
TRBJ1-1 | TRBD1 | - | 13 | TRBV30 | TGTGCCTGGGAGGGGGCAGGGAACACTGAAGCTTTCTTT | CAWEGAGNTEAFF
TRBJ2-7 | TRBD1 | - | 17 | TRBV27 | TGTGCCAGCAGTCTCGGGTCCCCGGGACAGGGGGCCTACGAGCAGTACTTC | CASSLGSPGQGAYEQYF
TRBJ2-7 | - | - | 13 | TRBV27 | TGTGCCAGCAGTTTAGGCGGCTCCTACGAGCAGTACTTC | CASSLGGSYEQYF
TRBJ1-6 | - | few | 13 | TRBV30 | TGTGCCTGGGAGATAGGGGTGAATTCACCCCTCCACTTT | CAWEIGVNSPLHF
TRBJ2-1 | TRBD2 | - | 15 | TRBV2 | TGTGCCAGCATTGAGCTGGCGGGGGGCCAGAATGAGCAGTTCTTC | CASIELAGGQNEQFF
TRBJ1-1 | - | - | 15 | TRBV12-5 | TGTGCTAGTGCCTCCGGGGGGCGGTGGAACACTGAAGCTTTCTTT | CASASGGRWNTEAFF
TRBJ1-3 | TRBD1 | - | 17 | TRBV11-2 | TGTGCCAGCAGCTTAGGACCGGGACAGGGGGCTGGAAACACCATATATTTT | CASSLGPGQGAGNTIYF
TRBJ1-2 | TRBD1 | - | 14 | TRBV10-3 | TGTGCCATCAGTGGGGACAGTTCAGTTTATGGCTACACCTTC | CAISGDSSVYGYTF
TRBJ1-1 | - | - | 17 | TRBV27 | TGTGCCAGCAGTTTACAGGGGCCCCGGTCCATGAACACTGAAGCTTTCTTT | CASSLQGPRSMNTEAFF
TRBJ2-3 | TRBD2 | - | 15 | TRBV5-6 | TGTGCCAGCAGCGCGCGGGGGACTGGTCCAGATACGCAGTATTTT | CASSARGTGPDTQYF
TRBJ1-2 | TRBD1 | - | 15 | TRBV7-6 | TGTGCCAGCAGCCCAGGGACAGGGGTGGGCTATGGCTACACCTTC | CASSPGTGVGYGYTF
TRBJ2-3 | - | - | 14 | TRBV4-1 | TGCGCCAGCAGCCACTTAGTGGGCACAGATACGCAGTATTTT | CASSHLVGTDTQYF
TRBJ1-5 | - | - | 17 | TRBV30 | TGTGCCTGGAGCGTATCCCGGGGGACCTTTAGCAATCAGCCCCAGCATTTT | CAWSVSRGTFSNQPQHF
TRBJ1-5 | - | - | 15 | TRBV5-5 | TGTGCCAGCAGCTTAGGACAGAATAGCAATCAGCCCCAGCATTTT | CASSLGQNSNQPQHF
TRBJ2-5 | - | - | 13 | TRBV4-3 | TGCGCCAGCAGCCAAGGGCACCAAGAGACCCAGTACTTC | CASSQGHQETQYF
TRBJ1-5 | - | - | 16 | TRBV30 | TGTGCCTGGAAAGTTTCGGGGGGGTCTAGCAATCAGCCCCAGCATTTT | CAWKVSGGSSNQPQHF
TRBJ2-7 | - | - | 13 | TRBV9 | TGTGCCAGCAGCCCCCCCGACAGCCACGAGCAGTACTTC | CASSPPDSHEQYF
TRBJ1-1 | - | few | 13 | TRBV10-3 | TGTGCCATCACCTGGGGCATGAACACTGAAGCTTTCTTT | CAITWGMNTEAFF
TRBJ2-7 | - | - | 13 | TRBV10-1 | TGCGCCAGCAGTCTGGGGGGGCGAGCCGAGCAGTACTTC | CASSLGGRAEQYF
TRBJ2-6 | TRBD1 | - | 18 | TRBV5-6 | TGTGCCAGCAGTCGCAGATTGACAGGGGTCCCTGGGGCCAACGTCCTGACTTTC | CASSRRLTGVPGANVLTF
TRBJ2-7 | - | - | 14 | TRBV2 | TGTGCCAGCAGAGACAGGACGAGCTCCTACGAGCAGTACTTC | CASRDRTSSYEQYF
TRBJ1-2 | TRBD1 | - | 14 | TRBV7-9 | TGTGCCAGCAGCTCCCGGACAGGCGGCTATGGCTACACCTTC | CASSSRTGGYGYTF
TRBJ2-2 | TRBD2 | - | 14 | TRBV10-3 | TGTGCCACGGGACTAGCGGGGGAGACCGGGGAGCTGTTTTTT | CATGLAGETGELFF
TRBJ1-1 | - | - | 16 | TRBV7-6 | TGTGCCAGCAGCCCTAGGGCGAGCGGGAAGAACACTGAAGCTTTCTTT | CASSPRASGKNTEAFF
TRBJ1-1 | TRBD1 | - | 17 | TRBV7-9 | TGTGCCAGCAGCCGACTCGGACAGGGGCGCGGGGACACTGAAGCTTTCTTT | CASSRLGQGRGDTEAFF
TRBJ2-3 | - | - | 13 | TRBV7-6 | TGTGCCAGCAGCCCGAGATCCGCAGATACGCAGTATTTT | CASSPRSADTQYF
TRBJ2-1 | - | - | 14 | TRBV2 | TGTGCCCTCCGCCTGCGGTTGTCCTACAATGAGCAGTTCTTC | CALRLRLSYNEQFF
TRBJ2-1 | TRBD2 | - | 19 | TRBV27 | TGTGCCAGCAGTGTAGTTCCCGGACTAGCGGGGGGTTTATACAATGAGCAGTTCTTC | CASSVVPGLAGGLYNEQFF